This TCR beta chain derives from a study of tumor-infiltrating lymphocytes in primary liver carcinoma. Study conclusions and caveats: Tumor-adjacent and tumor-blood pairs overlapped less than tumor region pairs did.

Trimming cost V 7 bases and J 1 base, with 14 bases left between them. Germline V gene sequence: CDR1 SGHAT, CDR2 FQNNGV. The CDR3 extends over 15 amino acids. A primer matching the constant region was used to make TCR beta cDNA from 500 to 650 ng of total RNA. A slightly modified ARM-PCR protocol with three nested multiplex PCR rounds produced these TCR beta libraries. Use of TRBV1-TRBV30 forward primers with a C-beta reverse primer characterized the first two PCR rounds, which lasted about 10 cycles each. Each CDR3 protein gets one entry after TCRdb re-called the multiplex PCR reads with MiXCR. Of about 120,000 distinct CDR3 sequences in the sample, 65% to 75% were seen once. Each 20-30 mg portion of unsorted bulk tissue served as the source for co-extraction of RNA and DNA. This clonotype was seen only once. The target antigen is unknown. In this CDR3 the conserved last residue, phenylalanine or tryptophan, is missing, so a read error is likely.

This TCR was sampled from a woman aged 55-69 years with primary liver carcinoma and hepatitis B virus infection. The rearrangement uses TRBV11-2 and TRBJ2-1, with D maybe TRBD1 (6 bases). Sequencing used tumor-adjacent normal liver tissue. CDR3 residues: CASNFGRGSYNEQFL. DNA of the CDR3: TGTGCCAGCAATTTTGGCAGGGGATCCTACAATGAGCAGTTCTTG.